The T cell receptor (beta chain) described here comes from a study of naive and memory T cell subsets. Both TRBC1 and TRBC2 were covered by a beta constant-region primer of two equimolar oligonucleotides. Four rounds of PCR amplified the ligated cDNA using nested alpha and beta constant-region primers plus SP2. From the UMI-ligation and nested PCR reads, TCRdb called clonotypes with MiXCR, one entry per CDR3 protein. The top ten clones hold about a fifth of a sample with some 22,000 distinct CDR3 sequences, roughly 10% of them seen once. This CDR3 region has 15 residues. Per germline, CDR1 MNHEY and CDR2 SMNVEV (reference sequence). V dropped 2 bases and J dropped 6; count of bases not matched to a gene: 6.

The receptor's source is a human donor in good health. The chain has TRBV27 and TRBJ1-3; 8 nucleotides match TRBD1. Sequenced: central memory CD8+ T cells from blood. The CDR3 DNA reads as TGTGCCAGCAGTTTAAGCTGGGGACAGGAAAACACCATATATTTT. Amino acid sequence: CASSLSWGQENTIYF.